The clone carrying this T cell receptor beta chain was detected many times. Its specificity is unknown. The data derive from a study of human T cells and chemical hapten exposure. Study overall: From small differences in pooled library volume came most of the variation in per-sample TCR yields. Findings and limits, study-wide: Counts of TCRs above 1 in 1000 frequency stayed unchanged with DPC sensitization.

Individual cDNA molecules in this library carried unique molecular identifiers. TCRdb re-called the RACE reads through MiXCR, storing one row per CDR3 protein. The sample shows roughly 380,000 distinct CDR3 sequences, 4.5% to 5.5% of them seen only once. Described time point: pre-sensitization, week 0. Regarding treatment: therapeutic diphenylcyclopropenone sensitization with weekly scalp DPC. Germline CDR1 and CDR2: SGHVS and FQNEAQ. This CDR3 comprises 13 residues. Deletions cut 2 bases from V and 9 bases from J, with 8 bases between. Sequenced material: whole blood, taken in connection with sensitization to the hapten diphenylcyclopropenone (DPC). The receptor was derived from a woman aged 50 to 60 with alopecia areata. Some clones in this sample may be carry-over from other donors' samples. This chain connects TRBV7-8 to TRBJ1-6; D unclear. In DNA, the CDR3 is TGTGCCAGCAGCTTACCGGGAAGTTCACCCCTCCACTTT. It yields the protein CASSLPGSSPLHF.